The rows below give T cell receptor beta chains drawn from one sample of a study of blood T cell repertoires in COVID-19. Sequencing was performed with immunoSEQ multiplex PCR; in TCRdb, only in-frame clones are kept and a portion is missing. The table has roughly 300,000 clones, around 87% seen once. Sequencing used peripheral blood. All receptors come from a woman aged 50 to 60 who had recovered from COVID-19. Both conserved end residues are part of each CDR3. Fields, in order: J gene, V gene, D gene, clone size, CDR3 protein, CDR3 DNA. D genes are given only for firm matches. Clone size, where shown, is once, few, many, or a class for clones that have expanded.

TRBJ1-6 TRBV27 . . CASSFLRDSYNSPLHF TGTGCCAGCAGTTTCCTCCGAGACAGCTATAATTCACCCCTCCACTTT
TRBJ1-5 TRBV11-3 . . CASSVSQGRESNQPQHF TGTGCCAGCAGCGTATCCCAAGGCCGGGAGAGCAATCAGCCCCAGCATTTT
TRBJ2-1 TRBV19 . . CASSIGQGMNEQFF TGTGCCAGTAGTATTGGGCAGGGGATGAATGAGCAGTTCTTC
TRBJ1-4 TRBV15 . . CATSRESPRTGEKLFF TGTGCCACCAGCAGAGAATCTCCCCGGACTGGGGAAAAACTGTTTTTT
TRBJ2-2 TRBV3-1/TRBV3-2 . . CASSLEQGRATGELFF TGTGCCAGCAGTCTAGAGCAGGGGCGCGCGACCGGGGAGCTGTTTTTT
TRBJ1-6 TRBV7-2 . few CASSATTQRPLHF TGTGCCAGCAGCGCTACGACCCAGCGGCCCCTCCACTTT
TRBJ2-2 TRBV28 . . CASLPPGQLNTGELFF TGTGCCAGTTTGCCCCCAGGACAGTTAAACACCGGGGAGCTGTTTTTT
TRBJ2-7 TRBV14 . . CASSQEVELYF TGTGCCAGCAGCCAAGAAGTCGAGTTGTACTTC
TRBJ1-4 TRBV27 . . CASKFGGAANEKLFF TGTGCCAGTAAATTTGGGGGGGCGGCTAATGAAAAACTGTTTTTT
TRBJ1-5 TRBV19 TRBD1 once CASAAGDRVGQPQHF TGTGCCAGCGCGGCGGGGGACAGGGTTGGTCAGCCCCAGCATTTT
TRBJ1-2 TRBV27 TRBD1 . CASRTRQGGGYTF TGTGCCAGCAGGACCCGACAGGGGGGTGGCTACACCTTC
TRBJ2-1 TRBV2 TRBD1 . CASSRDSRGWQFF TGTGCCAGCAGCCGGGACAGCCGGGGATGGCAGTTCTTC
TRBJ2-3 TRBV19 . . CASSINRVADTQYF TGTGCCAGTAGTATCAACAGGGTGGCAGATACGCAGTATTTT
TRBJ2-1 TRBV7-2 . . CASSLRLKQFF TGTGCCAGCAGCTTACGGTTGAAGCAGTTCTTC
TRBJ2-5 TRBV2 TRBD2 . CASRSASGLGGGETQYF TGTGCCAGCAGATCGGCTAGCGGGCTTGGAGGGGGGGAGACCCAGTACTTC
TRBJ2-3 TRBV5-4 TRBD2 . CATNLAGVADTQYF TGTGCCACCAATCTAGCGGGGGTAGCAGATACGCAGTATTTT
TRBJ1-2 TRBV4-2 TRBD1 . CASSQNRGQDGYTF TGTGCCAGCAGCCAAAACAGGGGGCAAGATGGCTACACCTTC
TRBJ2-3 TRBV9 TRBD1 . CASSGWDSSDTQYF TGTGCCAGCAGCGGGTGGGACAGCTCAGATACGCAGTATTTT
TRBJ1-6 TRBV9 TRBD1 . CASSGRDRVGSPLHF TGTGCCAGCAGCGGCCGGGACAGGGTTGGTTCACCCCTCCACTTT
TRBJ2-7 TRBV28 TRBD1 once CASSSLRQGPYEQYF TGTGCCAGCAGTTCCCTCCGACAGGGCCCCTACGAGCAGTACTTC
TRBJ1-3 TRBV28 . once CASKRSGNTIYF TGTGCCAGCAAGAGGTCTGGAAACACCATATATTTT
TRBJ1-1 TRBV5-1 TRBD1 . CASSGWDRSMNTEAFF TGCGCCAGCAGCGGATGGGACAGGTCAATGAACACTGAAGCTTTCTTT
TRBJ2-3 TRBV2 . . CASSARHGVDTQYF TGTGCCAGCAGTGCCCGACACGGGGTAGATACGCAGTATTTT
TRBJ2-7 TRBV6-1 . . CASSDWVGVEQYF TGTGCCAGCAGTGATTGGGTCGGGGTCGAGCAGTACTTC
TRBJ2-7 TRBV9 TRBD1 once CASSATGYEQYF TGTGCCAGCAGCGCGACAGGGTACGAGCAGTACTTC
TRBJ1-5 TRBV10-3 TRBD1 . CAISKTGGLEPQHF TGTGCCATCAGTAAGACAGGGGGCCTGGAGCCCCAGCATTTT
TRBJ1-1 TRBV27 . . CASSLYTGWESGRTEAFF TGTGCCAGCAGTTTATATACAGGGTGGGAAAGTGGAAGGACTGAAGCTTTCTTT
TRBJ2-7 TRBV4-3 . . CASSQEVSAGTYEQYF TGCGCCAGCAGCCAAGAGGTATCGGCGGGGACCTACGAGCAGTACTTC
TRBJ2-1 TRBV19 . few CASGAGPYNEQFF TGTGCCAGTGGAGCAGGGCCCTACAATGAGCAGTTCTTC
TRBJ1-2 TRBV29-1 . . CSVVNRVGGYTF TGCAGCGTTGTAAACAGGGTGGGAGGCTACACCTTC
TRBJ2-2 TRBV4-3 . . CASSQDTAENTGELFF TGCGCCAGCAGCCAAGACACGGCGGAGAACACCGGGGAGCTGTTTTTT
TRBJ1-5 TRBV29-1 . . CSVGGGLSNQPQHF TGCAGCGTTGGGGGGGGGCTCAGCAATCAGCCCCAGCATTTT
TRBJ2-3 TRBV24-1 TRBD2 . CATSGEGVGTDTQYF TGTGCCACCAGTGGGGAGGGTGTGGGCACAGATACGCAGTATTTT
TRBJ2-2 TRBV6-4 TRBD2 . CASSDDGGGTGELFF TGTGCCAGCAGTGACGATGGGGGGGGCACCGGGGAGCTGTTTTTT
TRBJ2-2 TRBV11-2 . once CASSPQHGELFF TGTGCCAGCAGCCCCCAACACGGGGAGCTGTTTTTT
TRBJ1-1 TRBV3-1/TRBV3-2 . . CASSEHGQMNTEAFF TGTGCCAGCAGCGAGCATGGGCAGATGAACACTGAAGCTTTCTTT
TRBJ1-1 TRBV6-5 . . CASRDTGTEAFF TGTGCCAGCAGAGACACTGGCACTGAAGCTTTCTTT
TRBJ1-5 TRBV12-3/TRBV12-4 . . CASSMSLDSAQHF TGTGCCAGCTCAATGTCGTTAGATTCCGCCCAGCATTTT
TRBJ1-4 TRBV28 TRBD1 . CASSTDRANEKLFF TGTGCCAGCAGTACGGACAGGGCCAATGAAAAACTGTTTTTT
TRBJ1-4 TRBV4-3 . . CASSQARSSGKLFF TGCGCCAGCAGCCAAGCTAGGTCTTCGGGAAAACTGTTTTTT
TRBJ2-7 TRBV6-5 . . CASSYSSRTYEQYF TGTGCCAGCAGTTACTCGTCCCGAACTTACGAGCAGTACTTC
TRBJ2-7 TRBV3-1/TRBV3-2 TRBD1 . CASSLRTGPYEQYF TGTGCCAGCAGCCTCAGGACAGGGCCCTACGAGCAGTACTTC
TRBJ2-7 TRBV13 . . CASSPRDRYPYEQYF TGTGCCAGCAGCCCGCGGGACAGATACCCCTACGAGCAGTACTTC
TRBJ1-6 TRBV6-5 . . CASYHSPLHF TGTGCCAGCTATCATTCACCCCTCCACTTT
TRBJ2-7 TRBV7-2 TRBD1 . CASSLGGTAPYEQYF TGTGCCAGCAGCTTAGGAGGGACAGCTCCCTACGAGCAGTACTTC
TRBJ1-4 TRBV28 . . CASSSSATNEKLFF TGTGCCAGCAGTTCGAGTGCAACTAATGAAAAACTGTTTTTT
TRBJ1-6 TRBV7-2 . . CASSTRQIYNSPLHF TGTGCCAGCAGCACCCGACAGATTTATAATTCACCCCTCCACTTT
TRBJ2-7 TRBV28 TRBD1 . CASSFYDRVEQYF TGTGCCAGCAGTTTCTACGACAGGGTGGAGCAGTACTTC
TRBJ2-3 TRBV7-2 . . CASSFFLTQGDTQYF TGTGCCAGCAGCTTTTTCCTCACTCAGGGGGATACGCAGTATTTT
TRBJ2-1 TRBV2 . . CASARGSGGVHYNEQFF TGTGCCAGCGCCCGAGGTTCTGGGGGCGTCCACTACAATGAGCAGTTCTTC
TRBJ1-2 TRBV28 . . CASSVVGRNYGYTF TGTGCCAGCAGCGTGGTTGGGAGGAACTATGGCTACACCTTC
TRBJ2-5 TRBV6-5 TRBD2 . CASSYAGEETQYF TGTGCCAGCAGTTACGCGGGGGAAGAGACCCAGTACTTC
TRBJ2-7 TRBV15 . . CATSSSTGPYEQYF TGTGCCACCAGCAGTAGTACAGGGCCCTACGAGCAGTACTTC
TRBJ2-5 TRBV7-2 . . CASSILTGPQETQYF TGTGCCAGCAGCATCCTGACAGGCCCTCAAGAGACCCAGTACTTC
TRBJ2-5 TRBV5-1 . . CASRGRVETQYF TGCGCCAGCAGGGGCAGGGTAGAGACCCAGTACTTC
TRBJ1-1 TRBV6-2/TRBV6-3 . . CASSYPHLNTEAFF TGTGCCAGCAGTTACCCCCATTTGAACACTGAAGCTTTCTTT
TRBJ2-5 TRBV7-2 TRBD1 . CASSLDRGQETQYF TGTGCCAGCAGCCTCGACAGGGGACAAGAGACCCAGTACTTC
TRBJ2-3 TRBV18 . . CASSPNGVGDTQYF TGTGCCAGCTCACCAAACGGGGTCGGAGATACGCAGTATTTT
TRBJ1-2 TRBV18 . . CASSATRANYGYTF TGTGCCAGCTCAGCGACCAGGGCGAACTATGGCTACACCTTC
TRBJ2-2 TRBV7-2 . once CASSFQFTGELFF TGTGCCAGCAGCTTTCAATTCACCGGGGAGCTGTTTTTT